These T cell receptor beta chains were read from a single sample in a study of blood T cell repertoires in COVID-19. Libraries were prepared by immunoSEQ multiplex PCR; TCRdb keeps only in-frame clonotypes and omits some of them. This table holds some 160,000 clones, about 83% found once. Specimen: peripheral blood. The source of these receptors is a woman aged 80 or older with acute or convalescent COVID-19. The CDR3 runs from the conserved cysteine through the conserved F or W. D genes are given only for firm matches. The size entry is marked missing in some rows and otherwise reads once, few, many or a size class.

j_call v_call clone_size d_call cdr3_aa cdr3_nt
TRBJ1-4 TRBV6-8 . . CASSARRQGNEKLFF TGTGCCAGCAGCGCACGCCGACAAGGTAATGAAAAACTGTTTTTT
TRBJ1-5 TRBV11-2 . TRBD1 CASSSGQGANQPQHF TGTGCCAGCAGCTCGGGACAGGGGGCGAATCAGCCCCAGCATTTT
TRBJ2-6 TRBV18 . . CASSPTTVPGANVLTF TGTGCCAGCTCACCGACGACAGTTCCTGGGGCCAACGTCCTGACTTTC
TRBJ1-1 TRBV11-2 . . CATSGQNTEAFF TGTGCCACCTCCGGACAGAACACTGAAGCTTTCTTT
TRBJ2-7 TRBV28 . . CAISGSIPYEQYF TGTGCCATCTCCGGGTCTATCCCCTACGAGCAGTACTTC
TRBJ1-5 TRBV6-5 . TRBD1 CASSRTGESNQPQHF TGTGCCAGCAGCAGGACAGGGGAAAGCAATCAGCCCCAGCATTTT
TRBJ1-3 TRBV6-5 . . CASSYPGKSGNTIYF TGTGCCAGCAGTTACCCAGGGAAGTCTGGAAACACCATATATTTT
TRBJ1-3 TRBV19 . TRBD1 CASQGTAGNTIYF TGTGCCAGCCAAGGGACAGCTGGAAACACCATATATTTT
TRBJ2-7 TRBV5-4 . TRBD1 CATALGQGRMYEQYF TGTGCCACCGCCCTGGGACAGGGTAGAATGTACGAGCAGTACTTC
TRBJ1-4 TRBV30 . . CAWGARGGANEKLFF TGTGCCTGGGGGGCCCGAGGGGGGGCTAATGAAAAACTGTTTTTT
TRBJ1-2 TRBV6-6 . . CASSPGAHYGYTF TGTGCCAGCAGTCCAGGGGCACACTATGGCTACACCTTC
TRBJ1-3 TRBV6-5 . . CASSYAAGTENTIYF TGTGCCAGCAGTTACGCTGCCGGGACTGAAAACACCATATATTTT
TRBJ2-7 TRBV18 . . CASSPPREAAEQYF TGTGCCAGCTCACCACCGAGGGAGGCGGCCGAGCAGTACTTC
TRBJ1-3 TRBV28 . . CASSSFGNTIYF TGTGCCAGCAGTTCGTTCGGAAACACCATATATTTT
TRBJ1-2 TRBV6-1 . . CASSEVEQGKGGYTF TGTGCCAGCAGTGAAGTTGAACAGGGCAAAGGTGGCTACACCTTC
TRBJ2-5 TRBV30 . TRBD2 CAWSGPSGGHQETQYF TGTGCCTGGAGTGGCCCTAGCGGGGGCCACCAAGAGACCCAGTACTTC
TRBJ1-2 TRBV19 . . CASSIGEALYGYTF TGTGCCAGTAGTATTGGAGAGGCTCTCTATGGCTACACCTTC
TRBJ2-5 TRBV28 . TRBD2 CASSTRTSGSGVQQETQYF TGTGCCAGCAGTACTCGGACTAGCGGGAGCGGGGTTCAGCAAGAGACCCAGTACTTC
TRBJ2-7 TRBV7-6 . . CASSLNRVSGEQYF TGTGCCAGCAGCTTAAACAGGGTTTCTGGCGAGCAGTACTTC
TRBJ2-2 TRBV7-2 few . CASSFRSTGELFF TGTGCCAGCAGTTTCAGGTCTACCGGGGAGCTGTTTTTT